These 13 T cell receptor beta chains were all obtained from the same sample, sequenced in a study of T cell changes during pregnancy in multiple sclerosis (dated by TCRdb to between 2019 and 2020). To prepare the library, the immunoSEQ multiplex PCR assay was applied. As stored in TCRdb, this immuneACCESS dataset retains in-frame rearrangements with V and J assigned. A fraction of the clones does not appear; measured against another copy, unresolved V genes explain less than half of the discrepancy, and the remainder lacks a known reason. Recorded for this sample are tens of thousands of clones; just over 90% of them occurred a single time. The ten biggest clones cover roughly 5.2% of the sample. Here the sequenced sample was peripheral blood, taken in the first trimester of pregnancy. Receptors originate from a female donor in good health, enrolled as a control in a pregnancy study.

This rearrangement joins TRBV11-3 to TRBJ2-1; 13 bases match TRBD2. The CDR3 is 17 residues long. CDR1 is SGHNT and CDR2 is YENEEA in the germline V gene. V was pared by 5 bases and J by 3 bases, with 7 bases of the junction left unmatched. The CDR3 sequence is CASSETSGGALYNEQFF. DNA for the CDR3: TGTGCCAGCAGCGAAACTAGCGGGGGGGCCCTCTACAATGAGCAGTTCTTC. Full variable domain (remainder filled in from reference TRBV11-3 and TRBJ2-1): EAGVVQSPRYKIIEKKQPVAFWCNPISGHNTLYWYLQNLGQGPELLIRYENEEAVDDSQLPKDRFSAERLKGVDSTLKIQPAELGDSAVYLCASSETSGGALYNEQFFGPGTRLTVL.

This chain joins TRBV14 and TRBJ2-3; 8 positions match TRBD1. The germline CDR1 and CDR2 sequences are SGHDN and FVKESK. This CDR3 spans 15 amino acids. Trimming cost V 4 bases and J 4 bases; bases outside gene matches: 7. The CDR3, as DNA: TGTGCCAGCAGCCCAAGGGCAGGGGGCGCAGATACGCAGTATTTT. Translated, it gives CASSPRAGGADTQYF.

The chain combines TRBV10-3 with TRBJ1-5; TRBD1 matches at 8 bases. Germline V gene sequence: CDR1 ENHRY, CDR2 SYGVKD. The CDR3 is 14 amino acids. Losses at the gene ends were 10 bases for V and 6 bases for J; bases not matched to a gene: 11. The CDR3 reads CATETGGGGQPQHF. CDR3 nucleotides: TGTGCCACCGAAACAGGGGGAGGCGGTCAGCCCCAGCATTTT.

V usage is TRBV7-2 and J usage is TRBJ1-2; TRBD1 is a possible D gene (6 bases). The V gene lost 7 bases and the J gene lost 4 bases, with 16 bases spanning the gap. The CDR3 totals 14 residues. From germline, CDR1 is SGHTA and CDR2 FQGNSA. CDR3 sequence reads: CASTPDRTIYGYTF. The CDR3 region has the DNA TGTGCCAGCACCCCCGACAGGACCATCTATGGCTACACCTTC. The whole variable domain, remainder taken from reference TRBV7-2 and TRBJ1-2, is GAGVSQSPSNKVTEKGKDVELRCDPISGHTALYWYRQSLGQGLEFLIYFQGNSAPDKSGLPSDRFSAERTGGSVSTLTIQRTQQEDSAVYLCASTPDRTIYGYTFGSGTRLTVV.

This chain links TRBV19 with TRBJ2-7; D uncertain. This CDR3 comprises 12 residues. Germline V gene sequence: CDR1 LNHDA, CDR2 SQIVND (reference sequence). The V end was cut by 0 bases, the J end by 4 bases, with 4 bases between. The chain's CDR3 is CASSIDQYEQYF. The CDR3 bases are TGTGCCAGTAGTATAGACCAATACGAGCAGTACTTC.

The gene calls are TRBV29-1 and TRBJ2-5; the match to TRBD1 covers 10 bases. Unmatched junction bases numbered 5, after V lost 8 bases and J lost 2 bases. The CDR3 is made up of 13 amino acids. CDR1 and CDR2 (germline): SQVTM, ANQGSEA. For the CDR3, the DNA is TGCAGCTCCGGACAGGGGGTTCAAGAGACCCAGTACTTC. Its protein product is CSSGQGVQETQYF.

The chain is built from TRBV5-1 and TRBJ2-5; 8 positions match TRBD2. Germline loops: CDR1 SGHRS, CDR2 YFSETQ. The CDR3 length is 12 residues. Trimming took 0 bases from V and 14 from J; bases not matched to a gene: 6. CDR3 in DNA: TGCGCCAGCAGCTTGGGAGCGGGGGACGCTTACTTC. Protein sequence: CASSLGAGDAYF.

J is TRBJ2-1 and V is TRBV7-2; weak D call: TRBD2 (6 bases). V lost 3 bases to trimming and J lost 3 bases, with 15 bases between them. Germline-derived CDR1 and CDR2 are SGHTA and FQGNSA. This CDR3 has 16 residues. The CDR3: CASSFSLTSRYNEQFF. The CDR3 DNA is TGTGCCAGCAGCTTTTCACTGACTAGTCGCTACAATGAGCAGTTCTTC.

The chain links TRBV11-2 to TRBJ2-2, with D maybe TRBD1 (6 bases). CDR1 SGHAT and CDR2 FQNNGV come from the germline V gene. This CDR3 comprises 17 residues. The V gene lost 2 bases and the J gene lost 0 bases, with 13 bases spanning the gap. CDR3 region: CASSLIQTGPNTGELFF. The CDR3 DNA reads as TGTGCCAGCAGCTTAATTCAGACAGGTCCGAACACCGGGGAGCTGTTTTTT.

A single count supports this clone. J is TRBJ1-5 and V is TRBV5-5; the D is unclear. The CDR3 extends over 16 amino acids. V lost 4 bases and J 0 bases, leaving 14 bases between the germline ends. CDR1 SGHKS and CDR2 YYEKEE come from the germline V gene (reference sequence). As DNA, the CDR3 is TGTGCCAGCAGCCCGGGAGGGATTAATAGCAATCAGCCCCAGCATTTT. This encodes CASSPGGINSNQPQHF.

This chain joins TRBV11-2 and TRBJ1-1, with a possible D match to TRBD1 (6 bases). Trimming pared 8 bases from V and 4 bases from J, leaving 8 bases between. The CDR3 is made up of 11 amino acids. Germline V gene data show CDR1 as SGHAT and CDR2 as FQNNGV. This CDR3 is CASPRGTEAFF. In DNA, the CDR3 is TGTGCCAGCCCCAGGGGCACTGAAGCTTTCTTT.

The DNA of the CDR3 is TGTGCCAGCAGTTTATCAGCCCCGATTGGTTTTAACTATGGCTACACCTTC. This encodes CASSLSAPIGFNYGYTF. The chain recombines TRBV27 with TRBJ1-2, with D uncertain. CDR1 MNHEY and CDR2 SMNVEV come from the germline V gene (reference sequence). Trimming shortened V by 0 bases and J by 1 base, and 15 bases separated the two germline ends. The length of the CDR3 is 17 residues.

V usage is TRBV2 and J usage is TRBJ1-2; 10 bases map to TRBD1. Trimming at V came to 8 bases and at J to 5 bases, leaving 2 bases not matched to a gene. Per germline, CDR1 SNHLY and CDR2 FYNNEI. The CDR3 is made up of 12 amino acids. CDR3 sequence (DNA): TGTGCCAGCGGGGACAGGGGATATGGCTACACCTTC. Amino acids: CASGDRGYGYTF.